Ten or more counts support the clone carrying this T cell receptor (beta chain). J lost 1 base, V lost 6 bases, and 9 bases had no gene match. This CDR3 contains 16 residues. This sample was included in a study of T cells in Graves' hyperthyroidism and ophthalmopathy. The investigators amplified TCR beta CDR3 regions from RNA transcripts. The HTBI primer set drove a first-round RT-PCR of the TCR CDR3. Each CDR3 protein gets one entry after TCRdb re-called the multiplex PCR reads with MiXCR. This sample has 300,000 to 400,000 distinct CDR3 sequences; roughly a fifth occur once, and the top ten carry 50%.

The specimen sequenced was blood. This TCR derives from a woman in her forties or fifties with Graves' hyperthyroidism. The chain is built from TRBV12-3 or TRBV12-4 and TRBJ1-3, with 7 bases aligning to TRBD1. The CDR3: CASSHRGGWSGNTIYF. The CDR3 DNA follows: TGTGCCAGCAGCCACAGGGGAGGTTGGTCTGGAAACACCATATATTTT.